A single sample is the source of the 3 T cell receptor beta chains below, sequenced in a study of T cells after yellow fever vaccination. MiXCR was run by TCRdb on the 5' RACE reads, yielding one entry per CDR3 protein. The sample shows about 74,000 distinct CDR3 sequences, more than 5.5% of them seen only once. Here the sequenced sample was CD8+ T cells sorted from PBMCs, taken around 5 days after the first yellow fever vaccination. Receptors were obtained from a man younger than 35 who received the YFV17D yellow fever vaccine.

The gene calls are TRBV4-3 and TRBJ2-6; no clear D gene. V lost 0 bases to trimming and J lost 1 base, with 13 bases between them. CDR1 LGHNA and CDR2 YSLEER come from the germline V gene. The CDR3 loop spans 18 amino acids. CDR3: CASSQDSSPGSGANVLTF. The CDR3, as DNA: TGCGCCAGCAGCCAAGATTCGTCTCCCGGGTCTGGGGCCAACGTCCTGACTTTC.

The J gene is TRBJ2-1, the V gene TRBV13; 12 bases fit TRBD2. The CDR3 loop spans 16 amino acids. After removal of 5 bases from V and 6 bases from J, the junction contained 8 bases not matched to a gene. The V gene's germline CDR1 is PRHDT and CDR2 FYEKMQ (reference sequence). CDR3 sequence (DNA): TGTGCCAGCAGCCCCGGGGCGGGACTAGCGGGCAATGAGCAGTTCTTC. Protein product: CASSPGAGLAGNEQFF.

This clonotype occurred many times. This rearrangement joins TRBV20-1 to TRBJ2-2; a possible D gene is TRBD2 (6 bases). Between the trimmed V and J ends, which lost 0 bases and 0 bases, there was a span of 17 bases. This CDR3 has 18 amino acids. The V gene's germline CDR1 is DFQATT and CDR2 SNEGSKA (reference sequence). The DNA of the CDR3 is TGCAGTGCTAGAGACCCCACTAGTCCGGGGGCGAACACCGGGGAGCTGTTTTTT. Its protein product is CSARDPTSPGANTGELFF.